A single sample gave rise to the 9 T cell receptor beta chains below, sequenced in a study of regulatory T cells in long-lasting Graves disease. The time point denotes: newly diagnosed GD, antithyroid drugs for less than 3 months. From PBMCs, RNA was extracted and then used to make the TCR library. Researchers made TCR beta libraries by using iRepertoire HTBI primers and running Arm-PCR on CDR3 regions. TCRdb used MiXCR to reprocess the multiplex PCR reads, holding one entry per CDR3 protein. The sample shows roughly 610,000 distinct CDR3 sequences, 16% of them seen only once. The sample also formed part of further work on T cells in Graves' hyperthyroidism and ophthalmopathy.

The sequencing used peripheral blood mononuclear cells (PBMCs), collected at new diagnosis, from a patient treated with antithyroid drugs. These receptors all stem from a young woman with Graves disease.

The rearrangement links TRBV19 to TRBJ2-1; D is undetermined. Per the germline V gene, CDR1 is LNHDA and CDR2 is SQIVND (reference sequence). Between the trimmed V and J ends, which lost 1 base and 0 bases, there was a span of 10 bases. This CDR3 has 16 amino acids. CDR3 protein: CASSIAPDSSYNEQFF. The DNA of the CDR3 is TGTGCCAGTAGTATAGCGCCAGATAGCTCCTACAATGAGCAGTTCTTC.

Comments on this clonotype: The junction does not match germline at one end; this may be a read error. The chain couples TRBV6-5 to TRBJ2-2, with D possibly matching TRBD1 (6 bases). Germline assignment: CDR1 MNHEY and CDR2 SVGAGI. The CDR3 is made up of 16 amino acids. DNA for the CDR3: TGTGCCGGCAGTTACTCATGGACAGCAAACACCGGGGAGCTGTTTTTT. Translated: CAGSYSWTANTGELFF.

The chain uses TRBV9 and TRBJ2-1; TRBD2 might be the D (5 bases). The CDR3 totals 13 residues. V lost 5 bases and J 5 bases, leaving 11 bases between the germline ends. Germline CDR1 reads SGDLS; CDR2 reads YYNGEE. The CDR3 bases are TGTGCCAGCAGTGTTACTAGTAACAATGAGCAGTTCTTC. Amino acids: CASSVTSNNEQFF.

A note on this clonotype: One base away lies a much larger clone, so this may be a sequencing read error. The chain is built from TRBV29-1 and TRBJ1-2, with D unclear. Germline loops: CDR1 SQVTM, CDR2 ANQGSEA. Trimming removed 4 bases at V and 6 bases at J, with 9 bases between. The CDR3 has 11 residues. The CDR3 sequence is CSVGVGDGYTF. The CDR3 coding sequence is TGCAGCGTTGGGGTCGGGGATGGCTACACCTTC.

This clonotype was observed a handful of times. The chain carries TRBV19 and TRBJ1-2; TRBD1 matches 7 bases. V was clipped by 6 bases and J by 6 bases; unmatched bases: 13. Germline V lookup: CDR1 LNHDA, CDR2 SQIVND (reference sequence). The CDR3 extends over 15 amino acids. The CDR3 DNA follows: TGTGCCAGTAGATCGCAGGACAGGAGAACTAATGGCTACACCTTC. Translating it yields CASRSQDRRTNGYTF.

This clonotype was observed many times. The gene calls are TRBV5-1 and TRBJ1-4; D possibly corresponds to TRBD1 (5 bases). CDR1 is SGHRS and CDR2 is YFSETQ in the germline V gene. The V and J ends lost 3 bases and 7 bases respectively, with 10 bases between them. The CDR3 is made up of 13 amino acids. CDR3 in DNA: TGCGCCAGCAGCTACACAGGACTTGAAAAACTGTTTTTT. As protein: CASSYTGLEKLFF.

In regard to this clonotype: A much larger clone is a single base away; this may be a read error. This rearrangement joins TRBV6-2 or TRBV6-3 to TRBJ1-1; D is possibly TRBD1 (6 bases). Trimming pared 11 bases from V and 4 bases from J, leaving 17 bases between. Germline loops: CDR1 MNHEY, CDR2 SVGEGT. The CDR3 sequence is 13 residues long. The CDR3 region is CAEARQGSTEAFF. The DNA for the CDR3 is TGTGCCGAAGCGAGGCAGGGGAGCACTGAAGCTTTCTTT.

This clonotype occurred many times. The CDR3 reads CASSIGTHRDTQYF. In nucleotides, the CDR3 is TGCGCCAGCAGCATCGGGACCCACAGAGATACGCAGTATTTT. The chain combines TRBV5-1 with TRBJ2-3; either TRBD1 or TRBD2 may fit D (5 bases each). The CDR3 spans 14 residues. The germline V gene encodes CDR1 SGHRS and CDR2 YFSETQ. V was pared by 4 bases and J by 5 bases, with 14 bases between.

This clonotype has ten or more counts. The J gene is TRBJ1-1, the V gene TRBV7-9; TRBD1 matches at 7 bases. J gave up 4 bases and V 7 bases, and 9 bases lay outside the gene matches. Germline V gene lookup returns CDR1 SEHNR and CDR2 FQNEAQ (reference sequence). This CDR3 contains 14 residues. Here the CDR3 reads CASKQEGAITEAFF. The CDR3 nucleotides read TGTGCCAGCAAGCAAGAGGGGGCTATCACTGAAGCTTTCTTT. The whole variable domain, remainder taken from reference TRBV7-9 and TRBJ1-1, is DTGVSQNPRHKITKRGQNVTFRCDPISEHNRLYWYRQTLGQGPEFLTYFQNEAQLEKSRLLSDRFSAERPKGSFSTLEIQRTEQGDSAMYLCASKQEGAITEAFFGQGTRLTVV.